The 11 T cell receptor beta chains below all came from one sample that was sequenced in a study of T cell responses to AZD1222 COVID-19 vaccine. TCRdb's table, derived via immunoSEQ multiplex PCR, lists solely in-frame clones and lacks some. The repertoire holds approximately 140,000 clones, with around 93% as singletons. The input for sequencing was peripheral blood, taken on day 0 of AZD1222 vaccination. The receptors stem from an adult in good health.

This clone was recorded once. J is TRBJ2-7 and V is TRBV9, with TRBD2 matching over 11 bases. With 4 bases clipped from V and 5 bases from J, the junction kept 5 bases outside the gene matches. CDR1 and CDR2 from the germline V gene are SGDLS and YYNGEE. CDR3 length equals 14 residues. In DNA form, the CDR3 reads TGTGCCAGCAGCTTAACTAGCGGGAGTGACGAGCAGTACTTC. It is translated as CASSLTSGSDEQYF.

Written as DNA, the CDR3 is TGTGCCAGCAGTTCCCCCTCGAAGACTAACTATGGCTACACCTTC. It specifies CASSSPSKTNYGYTF. The chain couples TRBV6-5 to TRBJ1-2, with D unresolved. The CDR3 runs to 15 residues. Germline loops: CDR1 MNHEY, CDR2 SVGAGI. V gave up 4 bases and J gave up 0 bases, with 12 bases separating them.

The V call is TRBV5-1, the J call TRBJ2-3; perhaps D is TRBD1 or TRBD2 (5 bases each). Germline V gives CDR1 SGHRS, CDR2 YFSETQ. The CDR3 loop spans 13 amino acids. The germline V and J ends were trimmed by 7 bases and 2 bases, with 11 bases remaining between them. The CDR3 bases are TGCGCCAGCGGTGACGGGGCCACAGATACGCAGTATTTT. As protein: CASGDGATDTQYF.

The chain joins TRBV7-2 to TRBJ2-5; D may be TRBD1 (6 bases). CDR3 length equals 13 residues. Looked up from germline, CDR1 is SGHTA and CDR2 is FQGNSA. V lost 6 bases and J 4 bases, leaving 12 bases between the germline ends. CDR3 residues: CASSGRGRETQYF. The CDR3 region has the DNA TGTGCCAGCAGTGGAAGGGGGAGAGAGACCCAGTACTTC.

The chain joins TRBV6-5 to TRBJ2-3; no reliable D call. V gave up 0 bases and J gave up 0 bases, with 10 bases separating them. The CDR3 spans 16 residues. Per the germline V gene, CDR1 is MNHEY and CDR2 is SVGAGI. In DNA, the CDR3 is TGTGCCAGCAGTTACTCGATCGCGCTTAGCACAGATACGCAGTATTTT. It encodes CASSYSIALSTDTQYF.

The chain uses TRBV10-3 and TRBJ2-1, with TRBD2 matching 11 bases. Germline V gene sequence: CDR1 ENHRY, CDR2 SYGVKD. The ends lost 4 bases at V and 7 bases at J; junction bases unmatched: 9. The CDR3 runs to 16 residues. CDR3 coding DNA: TGTGCCATCAGTGTCGTTAGCGGGGGGGCGCTTAATGAGCAGTTCTTC. Protein product: CAISVVSGGALNEQFF.

The chain uses TRBV28 and TRBJ2-1; 9 nucleotides line up with TRBD2. CDR3 length: 16 residues. Germline-derived CDR1 and CDR2 are MDHEN and SYDVKM. With V trimmed by 9 bases and J by 6 bases, 15 bases remained unmatched. The CDR3 here is CARTRTSSGRSNEQFF. As DNA, the CDR3 is TGTGCCAGAACCCGAACGAGTAGCGGGAGAAGCAATGAGCAGTTCTTC. The whole variable domain, filled in from reference TRBV28 and TRBJ2-1, reads DVKVTQSSRYLVKRTGEKVFLECVQDMDHENMFWYRQDPGLGLRLIYFSYDVKMKEKGDIPEGYSVSREKKERFSLILESASTNQTSMYLCARTRTSSGRSNEQFFGPGTRLTVL.

V usage is TRBV19 and J usage is TRBJ1-2; 7 bases match TRBD1. After removal of 5 bases from V and 8 bases from J, the junction contained 8 bases not matched to a gene. The CDR3 is 13 residues long. Germline CDR1 is LNHDA and CDR2 is SQIVND (reference sequence). The CDR3 here is CASSSRGGGGYTF. CDR3 coding DNA: TGTGCCAGTAGTTCACGGGGAGGGGGCGGCTACACCTTC.

This chain links TRBV4-2 with TRBJ2-1; 7 nucleotides line up with TRBD2. CDR3 length: 18 amino acids. From germline, CDR1 is LGHNA and CDR2 YNFKEQ. Trimming cost V 1 base and J 14 bases; bases outside gene matches: 23. The CDR3 protein is CASSQGRGTTVFGSSEFF. The DNA of the CDR3 is TGTGCCAGCAGCCAAGGGCGGGGGACGACGGTATTTGGGAGTTCGGAGTTCTTC.

The rearrangement links TRBV5-1 to TRBJ2-3; D not certain. In germline, CDR1 is SGHRS, CDR2 YFSETQ. The CDR3 totals 13 residues. Deletions cut 7 bases from V and 2 bases from J, with 11 bases between. The CDR3 region is CASSSIPTDTQYF. Written as DNA, the CDR3 is TGCGCCAGCTCCTCTATACCCACAGATACGCAGTATTTT. The full variable domain, with the rest looked up from reference TRBV5-1 and TRBJ2-3, is KAGVTQTPRYLIKTRGQQVTLSCSPISGHRSVSWYQQTPGQGLQFLFEYFSETQRNKGNFPGRFSGRQFSNSRSEMNVSTLELGDSALYLCASSSIPTDTQYFGPGTRLTVL.

The V and J genes are TRBV7-9 and TRBJ2-1, with unresolved D. This CDR3 is 13 amino acids long. With 3 bases removed from V and 6 bases from J, the gap between germline ends came to 9 bases. Germline CDR1 SEHNR, CDR2 FQNEAQ (reference sequence). CDR3: CASSFRSFNEQFF. The CDR3 DNA is TGTGCCAGCAGCTTCCGGTCATTCAATGAGCAGTTCTTC.